These T cell receptor beta chains were read from a single sample in a study of cytomegalovirus exposure and HLA in healthy donors. Profiling relied on immunoSEQ multiplex PCR, and the TCRdb table lists in-frame clones only, not all of them. Of approximately 150,000 clones listed, roughly 84% are singletons. The specimen was PBMCs. These receptors came from a man aged 25-40 years in good health and CMV-seropositive. Both conserved end residues are part of each CDR3. The D gene is left open where the match is weak. Size values are once, few and many counts, or a class for expanded clones, and some rows have none.

v_gene: TRBV5-8; j_gene: TRBJ1-5; d_gene: NA; abundance: NA; CDR3nt: TGTGCCAGCAGCATCACCATCAGGGATCAGCCCCAGCATTTT; CDR3aa: CASSITIRDQPQHF
v_gene: TRBV6-5; j_gene: TRBJ2-2; d_gene: TRBD1; abundance: NA; CDR3nt: TGTGCCAGCAGTTACTACAGGGGGGCGACCGGGGAGCTGTTTTTT; CDR3aa: CASSYYRGATGELFF
v_gene: TRBV30; j_gene: TRBJ2-3; d_gene: NA; abundance: NA; CDR3nt: TGTGCCTGGTCGGGGGCAGATACGCAGTATTTT; CDR3aa: CAWSGADTQYF
v_gene: TRBV6-5; j_gene: TRBJ1-2; d_gene: TRBD1; abundance: NA; CDR3nt: TGTGCCAGCAGTTCGGACAGGAACAACTATGGCTACACCTTC; CDR3aa: CASSSDRNNYGYTF
v_gene: TRBV9; j_gene: TRBJ2-1; d_gene: NA; abundance: NA; CDR3nt: TGTGCCAGCAGCGTAGGGGCCGCAGGGTGGTTGGGCGATGAGCAGTTCTTC; CDR3aa: CASSVGAAGWLGDEQFF
v_gene: TRBV7-8; j_gene: TRBJ1-1; d_gene: NA; abundance: NA; CDR3nt: TGTGCCAGCAGCTTAGGCAGGGAAGCTTTCTTT; CDR3aa: CASSLGREAFF
v_gene: TRBV18; j_gene: TRBJ1-4; d_gene: NA; abundance: NA; CDR3nt: TGTGCCAGCTCACGGGCCAGGGGAGAGGCTGAAAAACTGTTTTTT; CDR3aa: CASSRARGEAEKLFF
v_gene: TRBV18; j_gene: TRBJ1-1; d_gene: TRBD1; abundance: once; CDR3nt: TGTGCCAGCTCACCTGATAGGACAGGTGGTTTCTTT; CDR3aa: CASSPDRTGGFF
v_gene: TRBV29-1; j_gene: TRBJ1-4; d_gene: TRBD1; abundance: NA; CDR3nt: TGCAGCGTTGCCGGGACAGGGTCGGGTAATGAAAAACTGTTTTTT; CDR3aa: CSVAGTGSGNEKLFF
v_gene: TRBV28; j_gene: TRBJ1-2; d_gene: NA; abundance: NA; CDR3nt: TGTGCCAGCACCACCGACAGTAACTATGGCTACACCTTC; CDR3aa: CASTTDSNYGYTF
v_gene: TRBV5-1; j_gene: TRBJ2-3; d_gene: NA; abundance: once; CDR3nt: TGCGCCAGCAGCTTGGCCGGGGTTTTAATCCCAGATACGCAGTATTTT; CDR3aa: CASSLAGVLIPDTQYF
v_gene: TRBV11-3; j_gene: TRBJ1-6; d_gene: TRBD1; abundance: NA; CDR3nt: TGTGCCAGCAGCTCACAGGGGGATCGATCACCCCTCCACTTT; CDR3aa: CASSSQGDRSPLHF
v_gene: TRBV7-2; j_gene: TRBJ2-3; d_gene: TRBD2; abundance: NA; CDR3nt: TGTGCCAGCAGCTATCAATGGGGTGGACTAGCGGGAGATACGCAGTATTTT; CDR3aa: CASSYQWGGLAGDTQYF
v_gene: TRBV7-6; j_gene: TRBJ2-3; d_gene: NA; abundance: NA; CDR3nt: TGTGCCAGCAGCCCACAGGGGAGGACGCAGTATTTT; CDR3aa: CASSPQGRTQYF
v_gene: TRBV11-3; j_gene: TRBJ2-1; d_gene: NA; abundance: NA; CDR3nt: TGTGCCAGCAGCTCCGACCGGGAAGCTTTCAATGAGCAGTTCTTC; CDR3aa: CASSSDREAFNEQFF
v_gene: TRBV7-8; j_gene: TRBJ2-3; d_gene: NA; abundance: few; CDR3nt: TGTGCCAGCAGCCCCCGAGCCGGAGGGCAGTATTTT; CDR3aa: CASSPRAGGQYF
v_gene: TRBV6-4; j_gene: TRBJ2-1; d_gene: TRBD1; abundance: NA; CDR3nt: TGTGCCAGCAGTGAGGACAGGGGGCTCAACAATGAGCAGTTCTTC; CDR3aa: CASSEDRGLNNEQFF
v_gene: TRBV2; j_gene: TRBJ2-7; d_gene: NA; abundance: NA; CDR3nt: TGTGCCAGCAGTGCAGGGCGCTCCTACGAGCAGTACTTC; CDR3aa: CASSAGRSYEQYF
v_gene: TRBV10-1; j_gene: TRBJ2-2; d_gene: TRBD1; abundance: NA; CDR3nt: TGCGCCAGCAGTGAGTTTCAGGGGGCCGGGGAGCTGTTTTTT; CDR3aa: CASSEFQGAGELFF
v_gene: TRBV7-3; j_gene: TRBJ2-7; d_gene: NA; abundance: NA; CDR3nt: TGTGCCAGCGGAACCGGAAGTTTAACGGGCTACGAGCAGTACTTC; CDR3aa: CASGTGSLTGYEQYF
v_gene: TRBV12-5; j_gene: TRBJ1-4; d_gene: NA; abundance: NA; CDR3nt: TGTGCTAGTGGTTTGTCTGCAACTAATGAAAAACTGTTTTTT; CDR3aa: CASGLSATNEKLFF
v_gene: TRBV5-1; j_gene: TRBJ1-5; d_gene: NA; abundance: NA; CDR3nt: TGCGCCAGCAGCCATGGGGGGAATCAGCCCCAGCATTTT; CDR3aa: CASSHGGNQPQHF
v_gene: TRBV7-9; j_gene: TRBJ2-5; d_gene: TRBD2; abundance: NA; CDR3nt: TGTGCCAGCAGCTCAAGACTAGCCGGTGAGACCCAGTACTTC; CDR3aa: CASSSRLAGETQYF